Listed below are T cell receptor beta chains from one sample, sequenced in a study of T cell changes during pregnancy in multiple sclerosis. The method was immunoSEQ multiplex PCR; TCRdb's version includes in-frame clones alone and lacks a portion of them. This sample has roughly 93,000 clones, with about 91% found just once. Material: peripheral blood, obtained after pregnancy. The source of these receptors is a female donor in good health, enrolled as a control in a pregnancy study. Both conserved end residues are part of each CDR3. A D gene is named only where the DNA matches it firmly. Not every row has a clone size; where given, it reads once, few, many or a size class.

clone_size d_call j_call v_call cdr3_aa cdr3_nt
- - TRBJ2-1 TRBV6-1 CASRKEDYNEQFF TGTGCCAGCAGGAAGGAGGACTACAATGAGCAGTTCTTC
once - TRBJ1-2 TRBV15 CATSSTRATVGYTF TGTGCCACCAGCTCAACGCGGGCTACTGTTGGCTACACCTTC
- - TRBJ2-7 TRBV9 CASSASPTPYEQYF TGTGCCAGCAGCGCCTCTCCTACTCCCTACGAGCAGTACTTC
- - TRBJ2-5 TRBV28 CASRDPQRGWETQYF TGTGCCAGCAGGGATCCCCAGCGAGGTTGGGAGACCCAGTACTTC
once TRBD2 TRBJ2-3 TRBV27 CASSFYGASGTTDTQYF TGTGCCAGCAGTTTTTACGGGGCTAGCGGGACCACAGATACGCAGTATTTT
- - TRBJ2-7 TRBV5-5 CASSGGRISYEQYF TGTGCCAGCAGCGGAGGTCGAATATCCTACGAGCAGTACTTC
once - TRBJ1-3 TRBV19 CASRRGVNTIYF TGTGCCTCGAGGAGAGGCGTAAACACCATATATTTT
- - TRBJ2-7 TRBV30 CAWSGARGVDEQYF TGTGCCTGGAGTGGCGCGCGGGGTGTGGACGAGCAGTACTTC
- TRBD1 TRBJ2-7 TRBV10-3 CAISQREDRDLTYEQYF TGTGCCATCAGTCAACGAGAAGACAGGGATCTAACCTACGAGCAGTACTTC
- - TRBJ1-3 TRBV6-4 CARMASWAYGNTIYF TGTGCCAGGATGGCGTCCTGGGCCTATGGAAACACCATATATTTT
- TRBD1 TRBJ1-1 TRBV5-4 CASSLGPGQGERKNTEAFF TGTGCCAGCAGCTTGGGGCCTGGGCAGGGGGAGAGGAAGAACACTGAAGCTTTCTTT
- TRBD1 TRBJ2-3 TRBV7-7 CASSPRQGHTDTQYF TGTGCTAGCAGCCCACGACAGGGGCACACAGATACGCAGTATTTT
- TRBD2 TRBJ2-1 TRBV2 CASSDPGLAGYNEQFF TGTGCCAGCAGTGATCCAGGACTAGCGGGGTACAATGAGCAGTTCTTC
- - TRBJ1-4 TRBV5-1 CASSPDPGGEKLFF TGCGCCAGCAGCCCAGACCCGGGGGGGGAAAAACTGTTTTTT
- TRBD1 TRBJ2-7 TRBV5-6 CASSLARTGGYEQYF TGTGCCAGCAGCTTGGCGCGGACAGGGGGTTACGAGCAGTACTTC
- - TRBJ2-7 TRBV15 CATSREAVVYEQYF TGTGCCACCAGCAGAGAAGCGGTCGTCTACGAGCAGTACTTC
once TRBD2 TRBJ2-7 TRBV11-1 CASSGSGGSYEQYF TGTGCCAGCAGCGGTAGCGGGGGCTCCTACGAGCAGTACTTC
- - TRBJ2-7 TRBV5-1 CASSPDRPTSYEQYF TGCGCCAGCAGTCCAGACAGGCCCACCTCCTACGAGCAGTACTTC
- - TRBJ2-2 TRBV6-5 CASSEGINTGELFF TGTGCCAGCAGCGAGGGCATAAACACCGGGGAGCTGTTTTTT
- - TRBJ1-4 TRBV5-1 CASSLEPNLNEKLFF TGCGCCAGCAGCTTGGAGCCGAACCTTAATGAAAAACTGTTTTTT
- - TRBJ2-7 TRBV29-1 CSVKIQEGAGYEQYF TGCAGCGTTAAAATCCAGGAGGGGGCAGGATACGAGCAGTACTTC
once - TRBJ2-7 TRBV7-9 CASSSTSGGWQGYEQYF TGTGCCAGCAGCTCGACGTCTGGGGGGTGGCAGGGTTACGAGCAGTACTTC
- - TRBJ1-6 TRBV2 CATLRDFGNSPLHF TGTGCCACCCTCAGGGACTTTGGGAATTCACCCCTCCACTTT
- - TRBJ2-7 TRBV6-5 CASSLGGYYEQYF TGTGCCAGCAGTTTAGGCGGATACTACGAGCAGTACTTC
- - TRBJ1-1 TRBV13 CASSLVTAVRNTEAFF TGTGCCAGCAGCTTAGTAACAGCGGTCCGGAACACTGAAGCTTTCTTT
- - TRBJ1-5 TRBV18 CASSPPSGNGNQPQHF TGTGCCAGCTCACCACCGTCCGGTAATGGCAATCAGCCCCAGCATTTT
- TRBD1 TRBJ1-2 TRBV5-8 CASSWGTGGDYGYTF TGTGCCAGCAGCTGGGGGACAGGGGGCGACTATGGCTACACCTTC
once TRBD1 TRBJ1-5 TRBV29-1 CSARTGDQPQHF TGCAGCGCCCGGACAGGGGATCAGCCCCAGCATTTT
- - TRBJ1-5 TRBV11-3 CAKKGGGRSQPQHF TGTGCCAAGAAGGGGGGGGGTCGTAGTCAGCCCCAGCATTTT
- TRBD1 TRBJ2-1 TRBV5-1 CASSLMGTGTGGHNEQFF TGCGCCAGCAGCTTAATGGGGACCGGGACAGGGGGCCACAATGAGCAGTTCTTC
- - TRBJ1-2 TRBV7-9 CASSEGDYGYTF TGTGCCAGCTCCGAGGGGGATTATGGCTACACCTTC
- - TRBJ2-7 TRBV10-3 CAISVGGLYEQYF TGTGCCATCAGTGTTGGGGGCCTCTACGAGCAGTACTTC
- - TRBJ2-3 TRBV11-2 CASSLAPGSPSTDTQYF TGTGCCAGCAGCTTAGCACCGGGATCACCTAGCACAGATACGCAGTATTTT
- TRBD1 TRBJ1-5 TRBV28 CASSPGQGRWNQPQHF TGTGCCAGCAGCCCCGGACAGGGGCGATGGAATCAGCCCCAGCATTTT
- - TRBJ1-6 TRBV12-5 CASGGTINSPLHF TGTGCTAGTGGCGGGACAATTAATTCACCCCTCCACTTT
- - TRBJ2-7 TRBV7-9 CASSLASTYEQYF TGTGCCAGCAGCTTAGCTTCCACCTACGAGCAGTACTTC
once TRBD2 TRBJ2-5 TRBV5-1 CASSLGTSGQETQYF TGCGCCAGCAGCTTGGGGACTAGCGGCCAAGAGACCCAGTACTTC
- TRBD1 TRBJ1-5 TRBV6-1 CASSEEAGTGGQPQHF TGTGCCAGCAGTGAAGAAGCCGGGACAGGGGGCCAGCCCCAGCATTTT
- - TRBJ2-3 TRBV4-2 CASSQGGGGADTQYF TGTGCCAGCAGCCAAGGGGGCGGGGGCGCAGATACGCAGTATTTT
once TRBD2 TRBJ2-2 TRBV2 CATSLRSGRGTGELFF TGTGCCACCTCGCTGCGGAGCGGGAGGGGCACCGGGGAGCTGTTTTTT
- - TRBJ2-7 TRBV6-5 CASRVGLGPYGEQYF TGTGCCAGCAGGGTGGGACTGGGGCCCTATGGGGAGCAGTACTTC
- - TRBJ1-2 TRBV6-1 CASSEPAGGYTF TGTGCCAGCAGTGAACCGGCCGGGGGCTACACCTTC
- TRBD1 TRBJ1-4 TRBV11-1 CATSGRGDEKLFF TGTGCCACGTCGGGCAGGGGGGATGAAAAACTGTTTTTT
- - TRBJ1-5 TRBV13 CASSLQGGNQPQHF TGTGCCAGCAGCTTACAAGGAGGCAATCAGCCCCAGCATTTT
- TRBD1 TRBJ1-5 TRBV15 CATSRVTGVNQPQHF TGTGCCACCAGCAGAGTGACAGGGGTTAATCAGCCCCAGCATTTT
- - TRBJ1-2 TRBV30 CAWRPPGPYGYTF TGTGCCTGGAGGCCCCCGGGTCCCTATGGCTACACCTTC
- TRBD1 TRBJ2-7 TRBV4-2 CASSQSGQGLHEQYF TGTGCCAGCAGCCAATCGGGACAGGGGCTGCACGAGCAGTACTTC
- - TRBJ2-3 TRBV9 CASSPTQGSWTDTQYF TGTGCCAGCAGTCCTACTCAGGGATCTTGGACAGATACGCAGTATTTT
- - TRBJ1-1 TRBV5-4 CASSLPGTEAFF TGTGCCAGCAGCCTCCCCGGCACTGAAGCTTTCTTT
- TRBD2 TRBJ2-4 TRBV4-1 CASSQSSGTSGQLAKNIQYF TGCGCCAGCAGCCAGTCCTCCGGGACTAGCGGGCAGCTAGCCAAAAACATTCAGTACTTC
- TRBD2 TRBJ2-1 TRBV9 CASSGPRLAGVSDEQFF TGTGCCAGCAGCGGACCCCGACTAGCGGGAGTATCGGATGAGCAGTTCTTC
few - TRBJ2-5 TRBV11-3 CASSAGETQYF TGTGCCAGCAGCGCGGGGGAGACCCAGTACTTC
- - TRBJ1-2 TRBV6-5 CASSSRTEGYGYTF TGTGCCAGCAGTTCTAGGACAGAAGGTTATGGCTACACCTTC
- TRBD2 TRBJ2-3 TRBV7-2 CASSLKIAGRNTQYF TGTGCCAGCAGCTTAAAGATAGCGGGAAGAAATACGCAGTATTTT
- - TRBJ1-2 TRBV11-2 CASSLEGRLNYGYTF TGTGCCAGCAGCTTAGAAGGCCGACTTAACTATGGCTACACCTTC
- TRBD1 TRBJ2-7 TRBV18 CASSPDRAAYEQYF TGTGCCAGCTCACCGGACAGGGCGGCCTACGAGCAGTACTTC
- TRBD1 TRBJ2-3 TRBV27 CASSLVQGQGTQYF TGTGCCAGCAGTTTAGTACAGGGGCAGGGTACGCAGTATTTT
once TRBD1 TRBJ2-1 TRBV5-6 CASSFTGVWEQFF TGTGCCAGCAGCTTTACAGGGGTTTGGGAGCAGTTCTTC
- - TRBJ2-7 TRBV5-6 CASSLAPGNPEYEQYF TGTGCCAGCAGCTTGGCCCCAGGGAATCCCGAATACGAGCAGTACTTC